These T cell receptor beta chains were read from a single sample in a study of T cells in Graves' hyperthyroidism and ophthalmopathy. A single record per CDR3 protein comes from TCRdb applying MiXCR to the multiplex PCR reads. The table shows about 350,000 distinct CDR3 sequences, with about a sixth occurring only once. Sequencing was done on a sample of blood. These receptors all stem from a woman aged 40-49 years with Graves' ophthalmopathy. The CDR3 runs from the conserved cysteine through the conserved F or W. The order of the fields is D gene, clone size, V gene, J gene, CDR3 protein, CDR3 DNA. The D gene is left open where the match is weak. Only some rows state a clone size, as once, few, many or a class for expanded clones.

d_call: -
clone_size: many
v_call: TRBV2
j_call: TRBJ2-2
cdr3_aa: CASTRDGYTGELFF
cdr3_nt: TGTGCCAGCACTAGGGACGGATACACCGGGGAGCTGTTTTTT

d_call: TRBD1
clone_size: many
v_call: TRBV6-1
j_call: TRBJ2-7
cdr3_aa: CASVHRGSYEQYF
cdr3_nt: TGTGCCAGCGTCCACAGGGGGTCCTACGAGCAGTACTTC

d_call: TRBD1
clone_size: many
v_call: TRBV24-1
j_call: TRBJ1-2
cdr3_aa: CATSEPGTGGAYGYTF
cdr3_nt: TGTGCCACCAGTGAACCCGGGACAGGGGGCGCGTATGGCTACACCTTC

d_call: TRBD2
clone_size: many
v_call: TRBV27
j_call: TRBJ2-7
cdr3_aa: CASSWGGFARADEQYF
cdr3_nt: TGTGCCAGCAGCTGGGGAGGGTTCGCCCGGGCGGATGAGCAGTACTTC

d_call: -
clone_size: many
v_call: TRBV6-1
j_call: TRBJ1-1
cdr3_aa: CASSEAQRGSNTEAFF
cdr3_nt: TGTGCCAGCAGTGAAGCACAAAGGGGATCGAACACTGAAGCTTTCTTT

d_call: -
clone_size: -
v_call: TRBV27
j_call: TRBJ1-6
cdr3_aa: CASRPTRNVVGYNSPLPF
cdr3_nt: TGTGCCAGCAGACCTACTCGCAATGTAGTAGGTTATAATTCACCCCTCCCCTTT

d_call: -
clone_size: many
v_call: TRBV20-1
j_call: TRBJ1-2
cdr3_aa: CSADRRVPDGYTF
cdr3_nt: TGCAGTGCCGACAGGAGGGTTCCGGATGGCTACACCTTC

d_call: -
clone_size: many
v_call: TRBV5-1
j_call: TRBJ1-1
cdr3_aa: CASSLNQGNTEAFF
cdr3_nt: TGCGCCAGCAGCTTGAACCAAGGGAACACTGAAGCTTTCTTT

d_call: -
clone_size: -
v_call: TRBV20-1
j_call: TRBJ1-1
cdr3_aa: CSAREEGEGTEAFF
cdr3_nt: TGCAGTGCTAGGGAGGAGGGCGAAGGCACTGAAGCTTTCTTT

d_call: TRBD1
clone_size: many
v_call: TRBV29-1
j_call: TRBJ2-7
cdr3_aa: CSVVMDRGGGEQYF
cdr3_nt: TGCAGCGTTGTCATGGACAGGGGGGGCGGGGAGCAGTACTTC

d_call: -
clone_size: -
v_call: TRBV12-3/TRBV12-4
j_call: TRBJ1-2
cdr3_aa: CASSPRVSGNNYGYTF
cdr3_nt: TGTGCCAGCAGTCCCCGCGTTTCGGGAAACAACTATGGCTACACCTTC

d_call: -
clone_size: many
v_call: TRBV12-3/TRBV12-4
j_call: TRBJ1-3
cdr3_aa: CASSHRRVFSGNTIYF
cdr3_nt: TGTGCCAGCAGTCATCGACGGGTCTTCTCTGGAAACACCATATATTTT

d_call: TRBD1
clone_size: many
v_call: TRBV19
j_call: TRBJ1-1
cdr3_aa: CASSIPNRGDTEAFF
cdr3_nt: TGTGCCAGTAGTATCCCCAACAGGGGAGACACTGAAGCTTTCTTT

d_call: -
clone_size: -
v_call: TRBV12-3/TRBV12-4
j_call: TRBJ1-5
cdr3_aa: CASSPEPPAQPQPF
cdr3_nt: TGTGCCAGCAGCCCGGAACCGCCCGCTCAGCCCCAGCCTTTT

d_call: -
clone_size: many
v_call: TRBV20-1
j_call: TRBJ2-5
cdr3_aa: CSARDTGRKETQYF
cdr3_nt: TGCAGTGCTAGAGATACGGGACGGAAAGAGACCCAGTACTTC

d_call: -
clone_size: -
v_call: TRBV25-1
j_call: TRBJ2-5
cdr3_aa: CASSDQLRAPQETQYF
cdr3_nt: TGTGCCAGCAGTGACCAGCTCAGGGCTCCCCAAGAGACCCAGTACTTC

d_call: TRBD1
clone_size: many
v_call: TRBV20-1
j_call: TRBJ1-2
cdr3_aa: CSARAWTGHRGYTF
cdr3_nt: TGCAGTGCTAGAGCCTGGACAGGGCATAGGGGCTACACCTTC

d_call: TRBD1
clone_size: many
v_call: TRBV20-1
j_call: TRBJ2-5
cdr3_aa: CSAVPDRVWETQYF
cdr3_nt: TGCAGTGCCGTCCCAGACAGGGTTTGGGAGACCCAGTACTTC

d_call: TRBD1
clone_size: many
v_call: TRBV25-1
j_call: TRBJ2-7
cdr3_aa: CASSGWDSGYEQYF
cdr3_nt: TGTGCCAGCAGTGGTTGGGACAGCGGCTACGAGCAGTACTTC

d_call: -
clone_size: many
v_call: TRBV7-3
j_call: TRBJ2-7
cdr3_aa: CASSPGYGNPYEQYF
cdr3_nt: TGTGCCAGCAGCCCGGGCTACGGTAACCCCTACGAGCAGTACTTC

d_call: -
clone_size: many
v_call: TRBV28
j_call: TRBJ1-2
cdr3_aa: CASSPASDSNYGYTF
cdr3_nt: TGTGCCAGCAGCCCCGCCTCAGACAGTAACTATGGCTACACCTTC

d_call: -
clone_size: many
v_call: TRBV13
j_call: TRBJ2-7
cdr3_aa: CASSRPNYEQYF
cdr3_nt: TGTGCCAGCAGCCGACCGAATTACGAGCAGTACTTC

d_call: TRBD1
clone_size: -
v_call: TRBV6-5
j_call: TRBJ2-7
cdr3_aa: CASSYSGTDNYEQYF
cdr3_nt: TGTGCCAGCAGTTACTCCGGGACAGACAACTACGAGCAGTACTTC

d_call: -
clone_size: many
v_call: TRBV12-3/TRBV12-4
j_call: TRBJ2-2
cdr3_aa: CASSLDYYTGELFF
cdr3_nt: TGTGCCAGCAGTTTGGACTACTACACCGGGGAGCTGTTTTTT

d_call: -
clone_size: many
v_call: TRBV14
j_call: TRBJ2-7
cdr3_aa: CASSQVSGRAFYEQYF
cdr3_nt: TGTGCCAGCAGCCAAGTATCCGGCAGGGCCTTCTACGAGCAGTACTTC

d_call: -
clone_size: many
v_call: TRBV12-3/TRBV12-4
j_call: TRBJ1-3
cdr3_aa: CASREGTFSGNTIYF
cdr3_nt: TGTGCCAGCAGAGAAGGGACATTCTCTGGAAACACCATATATTTT

d_call: TRBD2
clone_size: many
v_call: TRBV7-9
j_call: TRBJ2-7
cdr3_aa: CASSLDLGTSGNEQYF
cdr3_nt: TGTGCCAGCAGCTTAGATTTAGGGACTAGCGGCAACGAGCAGTACTTC

d_call: TRBD2
clone_size: many
v_call: TRBV29-1
j_call: TRBJ2-7
cdr3_aa: CSVGLAGGPNYEQYF
cdr3_nt: TGCAGCGTGGGACTAGCGGGAGGCCCTAACTACGAGCAGTACTTC

d_call: -
clone_size: many
v_call: TRBV6-5
j_call: TRBJ1-1
cdr3_aa: CASSYSIGTQLNTEAFF
cdr3_nt: TGTGCCAGCAGTTACAGCATCGGGACACAACTAAACACTGAAGCTTTCTTT

d_call: -
clone_size: many
v_call: TRBV12-5
j_call: TRBJ1-5
cdr3_aa: CASGAPSNSNQPQHF
cdr3_nt: TGTGCTAGTGGGGCTCCATCGAATAGCAATCAGCCCCAGCATTTT

d_call: -
clone_size: -
v_call: TRBV6-2/TRBV6-3
j_call: TRBJ2-2
cdr3_aa: CASSYESYSDKANTGELFF
cdr3_nt: TGTGCCAGCAGTTACGAGTCATACTCGGACAAAGCGAACACCGGGGAGCTGTTTTTT

d_call: TRBD2
clone_size: many
v_call: TRBV28
j_call: TRBJ2-2
cdr3_aa: CASSPGTRGAGELFF
cdr3_nt: TGTGCCAGCAGTCCAGGGACTAGAGGGGCCGGGGAGCTGTTTTTT

d_call: TRBD2
clone_size: many
v_call: TRBV7-2
j_call: TRBJ2-4
cdr3_aa: CASSPIVAGVAKNIQYF
cdr3_nt: TGTGCCAGCAGCCCGATCGTAGCGGGCGTAGCCAAAAACATTCAGTACTTC

d_call: TRBD1
clone_size: many
v_call: TRBV30
j_call: TRBJ1-2
cdr3_aa: CAWSPNSGTGTGYTF
cdr3_nt: TGTGCCTGGAGTCCTAACTCCGGGACAGGGACGGGCTACACCTTC

d_call: TRBD1
clone_size: many
v_call: TRBV12-3/TRBV12-4
j_call: TRBJ2-6
cdr3_aa: CASSFPRLKGAVPGANVLTF
cdr3_nt: TGTGCCAGCAGTTTCCCTCGGTTGAAGGGGGCCGTCCCTGGGGCCAACGTCCTGACTTTC

d_call: TRBD1
clone_size: many
v_call: TRBV6-1
j_call: TRBJ1-5
cdr3_aa: CVSSRGELNQPQHF
cdr3_nt: TGTGTCAGCAGCAGGGGGGAGTTAAATCAGCCCCAGCATTTT

d_call: TRBD2
clone_size: many
v_call: TRBV2
j_call: TRBJ2-7
cdr3_aa: CASSEQRDSYEQYF
cdr3_nt: TGTGCCAGCAGTGAGCAGCGGGACTCCTACGAGCAGTACTTC

d_call: TRBD1
clone_size: many
v_call: TRBV30
j_call: TRBJ1-3
cdr3_aa: CAWSGSARDRVITGNTIYF
cdr3_nt: TGTGCCTGGAGTGGTTCAGCCAGGGACAGGGTGATCACTGGAAACACCATATATTTT

d_call: TRBD1
clone_size: many
v_call: TRBV20-1
j_call: TRBJ1-2
cdr3_aa: CSAGQGGGSYGYTF
cdr3_nt: TGCAGTGCCGGTCAAGGGGGCGGGTCGTATGGCTACACCTTC

d_call: TRBD1
clone_size: -
v_call: TRBV6-5
j_call: TRBJ1-2
cdr3_aa: CASSYTRTGGGYGYTF
cdr3_nt: TGTGCCAGCAGTTACACCCGGACAGGGGGAGGCTATGGCTACACCTTC

d_call: TRBD1
clone_size: many
v_call: TRBV29-1
j_call: TRBJ2-7
cdr3_aa: CSAGQGLHEQYF
cdr3_nt: TGCAGCGCGGGACAGGGACTCCACGAGCAGTACTTC

d_call: TRBD1
clone_size: many
v_call: TRBV28
j_call: TRBJ1-5
cdr3_aa: CASSFGDRESQPQHF
cdr3_nt: TGTGCCAGCAGTTTTGGGGACAGGGAATCCCAGCCCCAGCATTTT

d_call: TRBD1
clone_size: many
v_call: TRBV7-9
j_call: TRBJ2-5
cdr3_aa: CASRDRAQETQYF
cdr3_nt: TGTGCCAGCAGGGACAGGGCACAAGAGACCCAGTACTTC

d_call: -
clone_size: many
v_call: TRBV27
j_call: TRBJ1-1
cdr3_aa: CASSSSGHFEAFF
cdr3_nt: TGTGCCAGCAGCTCATCCGGACATTTCGAAGCTTTCTTT

d_call: -
clone_size: many
v_call: TRBV6-8
j_call: TRBJ2-5
cdr3_aa: CASSSLPWDGKETQYF
cdr3_nt: TGTGCCAGCAGTTCCCTACCTTGGGACGGCAAAGAGACCCAGTACTTC

d_call: -
clone_size: many
v_call: TRBV12-3/TRBV12-4
j_call: TRBJ1-1
cdr3_aa: CASSYAGGRPEAFF
cdr3_nt: TGTGCCAGCAGTTACGCGGGGGGTCGGCCTGAAGCTTTCTTT

d_call: -
clone_size: -
v_call: TRBV30
j_call: TRBJ1-5
cdr3_aa: CAWSVRTSDQPQHF
cdr3_nt: TGTGCCTGGAGTGTTCGGACGTCAGATCAGCCCCAGCATTTT

d_call: TRBD1
clone_size: many
v_call: TRBV7-8
j_call: TRBJ2-7
cdr3_aa: CASSYPGTGTYEQYF
cdr3_nt: TGTGCCAGCAGCTATCCCGGGACAGGAACCTACGAGCAGTACTTC